Presented here are 27 T cell receptor beta chains from one specimen sequenced in a study of response to subunit inactivated influenza vaccine (dated by TCRdb to 2017 to 2018). The library relied on RT-PCR. Reads for this sample came from an Illumina HiSeq 2500. TCRdb trimmed public reads at Q25 via fastp, called clones via MiXCR and kept in-frame beta chains. Rows with one shared CDR3 protein collapse into an entry with the most common genes and DNA. The sample table shows roughly 550,000 distinct CDR3 sequences, and roughly 23% are seen once. The leading ten clones occupy 2.8% of the sample. The same data also contributed to another study, on T cells expressing NK-cell markers. As the second publication notes: 5'RACE template switching, by which a universal primer site and unique molecular identifiers were added, was used to make TCR beta cDNA libraries.

The input for sequencing was CD4+ T cells sorted from PBMCs, taken about 13 days after vaccination. These receptors were obtained from a man in his fifties who received an inactivated influenza vaccine. Donor details come from another sample of the same person, matched by shared clones.

The V and J genes are TRBV5-4 and TRBJ1-2; 8 nucleotides line up with TRBD1. The germline V gene has CDR1 SGHNT and CDR2 YYREEE (reference sequence). The CDR3 spans 15 residues. J gave up 4 bases and V 4 bases, and 9 bases lay outside the gene matches. The CDR3 spells CASSGGTGLIYGYTF. CDR3 nucleotides: TGTGCCAGCAGCGGGGGGACAGGATTAATCTATGGCTACACCTTC.

A few counts support this clonotype. The chain combines TRBV4-2 with TRBJ1-2, with D possibly TRBD1 on 5 matching bases. V lost 0 bases to trimming and J lost 2 bases, with 10 bases between them. Germline CDR1 is LGHNA and CDR2 is YNFKEQ. The CDR3 extends over 15 amino acids. This CDR3 reads CASSQDKGRNYGYTF. CDR3 coding DNA: TGTGCCAGCAGCCAAGATAAGGGGCGCAACTATGGCTACACCTTC.

The chain couples TRBV4-1 to TRBJ1-3, with TRBD1 as a possible D gene (5 bases). V shed 4 bases and J shed 0 bases, with 22 bases lying between them. From germline, CDR1 is MGHRA and CDR2 YSYEKL. This CDR3 is built from 19 residues. DNA for the CDR3: TGCGCCAGCAGCCCAACCCGGACCTACCTGGGGCGCTCTGGAAACACCATATATTTT. Translated, it gives CASSPTRTYLGRSGNTIYF.

In DNA, the CDR3 is TGCAGTGCTTCCCGGGGAGGGAGGACAGATACGCAGTATTTT. As protein: CSASRGGRTDTQYF. The chain links TRBV20-1 to TRBJ2-3; 7 bases agree with TRBD2. CDR1 and CDR2 from the germline V gene are DFQATT and SNEGSKA (reference sequence). The length of the CDR3 is 14 residues. The trim removed 5 bases at V and 3 bases at J, leaving 8 bases unmatched.

The rearrangement joins TRBV20-1 to TRBJ1-2, with D uncertain. Trimming shortened V by 0 bases and J by 3 bases, and 14 bases separated the two germline ends. The germline V gene encodes CDR1 DFQATT and CDR2 SNEGSKA (reference sequence). This CDR3 is 15 amino acids long. Here the CDR3 reads CSARDLGVPYYGYTF. CDR3 DNA: TGCAGTGCTAGAGATTTAGGCGTCCCATACTATGGCTACACCTTC.

This clonotype has a handful of counts. This chain connects TRBV11-2 to TRBJ2-1, with TRBD2 identical over 8 bases. The trim removed 4 bases at V and 9 bases at J, leaving 17 bases unmatched. The CDR3 has 17 residues. The V gene's germline CDR1 is SGHAT and CDR2 FQNNGV. CDR3 residues: CASSSRPPNSGVGEQFF. The CDR3 nucleotides are TGTGCCAGCAGCTCCCGACCCCCAAATAGCGGGGTTGGTGAGCAGTTCTTC.

This clonotype was counted only a few times. This sequence joins TRBV7-2 and TRBJ2-7, with D possibly being TRBD2 (6 bases). Between the trimmed V and J ends, which lost 5 bases and 0 bases, there was a span of 14 bases. Per germline, CDR1 SGHTA and CDR2 FQGNSA. CDR3 length: 15 amino acids. For the CDR3, the DNA is TGTGCCAGCAGCCCGTGGGCGGGGAGCTCCTACGAGCAGTACTTC. It is translated as CASSPWAGSSYEQYF. The variable domain in full, completed from reference TRBV7-2 and TRBJ2-7, reads GAGVSQSPSNKVTEKGKDVELRCDPISGHTALYWYRQSLGQGLEFLIYFQGNSAPDKSGLPSDRFSAERTGGSVSTLTIQRTQQEDSAVYLCASSPWAGSSYEQYFGPGTRLTVT.

This clonotype was observed a few times. The gene calls are TRBV14 and TRBJ2-2, with unresolved D. The CDR3 runs 17 residues. Looked up from germline, CDR1 is SGHDN and CDR2 is FVKESK. V lost 2 bases and J 8 bases, leaving 21 bases between the germline ends. DNA of the CDR3: TGTGCCAGCAGCCAATCTCTCGGCTTTGGCATCCCGGGGGAGCTGTTTTTT. Translating it yields CASSQSLGFGIPGELFF. Filled out from reference TRBV14 and TRBJ2-2, the complete variable domain reads EAGVTQFPSHSVIEKGQTVTLRCDPISGHDNLYWYRRVMGKEIKFLLHFVKESKQDESGMPNNRFLAERTGGTYSTLKVQPAELEDSGVYFCASSQSLGFGIPGELFFGEGSRLTVL.

This chain links TRBV20-1 with TRBJ1-1, with 9 bases fitting TRBD1. Germline V gives CDR1 DFQATT, CDR2 SNEGSKA (reference sequence). V lost 8 bases to trimming and J lost 5 bases; unmatched junction nucleotides: 6. The CDR3 sequence is 12 residues long. The CDR3 loop reads CSRGQGRTEAFF. The DNA of the CDR3 is TGCAGTAGAGGACAGGGGCGGACTGAAGCTTTCTTT.

The chain employs TRBV5-1 and TRBJ1-6; D may be TRBD1 (5 bases). Deletions cut 1 base from V and 6 bases from J, with 11 bases between. The CDR3 spans 15 residues. Germline V gene lookup returns CDR1 SGHRS and CDR2 YFSETQ. In DNA, the CDR3 is TGCGCCAGCAGCTTGTCGGGACCGAGTAATTCACCCCTCCACTTT. It translates to CASSLSGPSNSPLHF. Using reference TRBV5-1 and TRBJ1-6 for the parts outside the CDR3, the full variable domain is KAGVTQTPRYLIKTRGQQVTLSCSPISGHRSVSWYQQTPGQGLQFLFEYFSETQRNKGNFPGRFSGRQFSNSRSEMNVSTLELGDSALYLCASSLSGPSNSPLHFGNGTRLTVT.

This chain connects TRBV6-2 or TRBV6-3 to TRBJ2-1; 9 bases are a match to TRBD1. J gave up 5 bases and V 4 bases, and 15 bases lay outside the gene matches. The CDR3 has 18 amino acids. CDR1 MNHEY and CDR2 SVGEGT come from the germline V gene. DNA for the CDR3: TGTGCCAGCAGTTTCCGGGACAGGGCCCCTCTCCGAGACAATGAGCAGTTCTTC. Its protein is CASSFRDRAPLRDNEQFF.

This clonotype was detected only a few times. The rearrangement links TRBV20-1 to TRBJ1-5; D unclear. V dropped 0 bases and J dropped 0 bases, with 6 bases sitting between them. Germline CDR1 and CDR2: DFQATT and SNEGSKA (reference sequence). There are 14 residues in the CDR3. Written as DNA, the CDR3 is TGCAGTGCTAGAGATAGCTCTAGCAATCAGCCCCAGCATTTT. Amino acid sequence: CSARDSSSNQPQHF.

The CDR3 region is CASSEGTGRETQYF. Here the CDR3 DNA reads TGTGCCAGCAGCGAAGGGACAGGCAGGGAGACCCAGTACTTC. The V and J genes are TRBV5-4 and TRBJ2-5; 8 positions match TRBD1. This CDR3 spans 14 amino acids. Losses at the gene ends were 4 bases for V and 5 bases for J; bases not matched to a gene: 7. CDR1 is SGHNT and CDR2 is YYREEE in the germline V gene (reference sequence).

The rearrangement joins TRBV20-1 to TRBJ2-6; TRBD2 matches at 7 bases. Germline V gene data show CDR1 as DFQATT and CDR2 as SNEGSKA (reference sequence). There are 16 residues in the CDR3. Trimming removed 4 bases from V and 0 bases from J; junction bases left unmatched: 6. The CDR3 sequence is CSATSGTFSGANVLTF. CDR3 sequence (DNA): TGCAGTGCTACCAGCGGGACTTTCTCTGGGGCCAACGTCCTGACTTTC.

In its sample, this clonotype was seen a few times. This chain joins TRBV20-1 and TRBJ2-7; 8 positions match TRBD2. The CDR3 has 13 amino acids. Trimming took 4 bases from V and 1 from J; bases not matched to a gene: 3. Per germline, CDR1 DFQATT and CDR2 SNEGSKA (reference sequence). The CDR3, as DNA: TGCAGTGCTATAAGCGGGAGATCCTACGAGCAGTACTTC. Translating gives CSAISGRSYEQYF.

Ten or more counts support this clonotype. The chain carries TRBV5-5 and TRBJ2-7; D is perhaps TRBD1 (5 bases). CDR3 length equals 16 residues. Trimming took 5 bases from V and 0 from J, leaving 18 bases between them. Germline lookup yields CDR1 SGHKS and CDR2 YYEKEE (reference sequence). CDR3 protein: CASSYLPDISSYEQYF. The CDR3 nucleotides read TGTGCCAGCAGTTACCTCCCGGACATTAGCTCCTACGAGCAGTACTTC.

The CDR3, as DNA: TGTGCCAGCAGAGACAGGGAACGGCCCCAGCATTTT. It is translated as CASRDRERPQHF. The chain is built from TRBV6-2 or TRBV6-3 and TRBJ1-5; 7 bases are shared with TRBD1. With V trimmed by 6 bases and J by 9 bases, 5 bases remained unmatched. Germline-derived CDR1 and CDR2 are MNHEY and SVGEGT. The CDR3 covers 12 residues.

The V and J genes are TRBV7-2 and TRBJ1-6; no clear D. Germline lookup yields CDR1 SGHTA and CDR2 FQGNSA. V was pared by 1 base and J by 4 bases, with 8 bases between. The CDR3 contains 15 residues. CDR3 in DNA: TGTGCCAGCAGCTTAGAAGGGAGATATAATTCACCCCTCCACTTT. Protein: CASSLEGRYNSPLHF.

This chain uses TRBV6-1 with TRBJ1-5; the D gene is possibly TRBD1 (6 bases). The CDR3 is 15 residues long. Per the germline V gene, CDR1 is MNHNS and CDR2 is SASEGT. The V end was cut by 6 bases, the J end by 5 bases, with 17 bases between. The chain's CDR3 is CASSSPGARDQPQHF. The CDR3 coding sequence is TGTGCCAGCAGCTCCCCGGGGGCGAGGGATCAGCCCCAGCATTTT.

There are a few counts of this clonotype. The gene calls are TRBV15 and TRBJ1-1; 7 nucleotides line up with TRBD1. Germline CDR1 LNHNV, CDR2 YYDKDF (reference sequence). The CDR3 contains 15 residues. J gave up 1 base and V 4 bases, and 6 bases lay outside the gene matches. This chain's CDR3 is CATSKSTGSNTEAFF. Here the CDR3 DNA reads TGTGCCACCAGCAAATCGACAGGGTCGAACACTGAAGCTTTCTTT.

The rearrangement joins TRBV6-5 to TRBJ2-2, with D possibly TRBD1 on 5 matching bases. The ends were cut back, 0 bases at V and 0 bases at J, with 5 bases in the middle. CDR1 and CDR2 from the germline V gene are MNHEY and SVGAGI. This CDR3 spans 15 amino acids. The CDR3 protein is CASSYSGPNTGELFF. CDR3 nucleotides: TGTGCCAGCAGTTACTCGGGGCCGAACACCGGGGAGCTGTTTTTT.

The rearrangement uses TRBV18 and TRBJ2-3; perhaps TRBD1 as D (5 bases). Germline V lookup: CDR1 KGHSH, CDR2 LQKENI. The CDR3 sequence is 18 residues long. The V gene lost 2 bases and the J gene lost 0 bases, with 18 bases spanning the gap. This chain's CDR3 is CASSPFPGHRSSTDTQYF. The CDR3 nucleotides are TGTGCCAGCTCACCATTCCCAGGACACCGCTCTAGCACAGATACGCAGTATTTT.

This clonotype was observed a few times. The CDR3 DNA follows: TGTGCCAGCAGTGAGGGGTTGCGGGGAAATCAGCCCCAGCATTTT. Translated, it gives CASSEGLRGNQPQHF. The chain carries TRBV6-1 and TRBJ1-5; no clear D gene. Trimming cost V 3 bases and J 4 bases, with 13 bases left between them. This CDR3 spans 15 amino acids. The germline CDR1 and CDR2 sequences are MNHNS and SASEGT.

In regard to this clonotype: A much larger clone sits a single nucleotide away, making a read error possible. The chain employs TRBV7-2 and TRBJ2-1; D may match TRBD1 or TRBD2 (5 bases each). The CDR3 has 13 residues. The germline gives CDR1 SGHTA, CDR2 FQGNSA. The CDR3 coding sequence is TGTTCCAGCAGCTTAGGGACCTCAGGTGAGCAGTTCTTC. It encodes CSSSLGTSGEQFF.

This chain uses TRBV18 with TRBJ1-5; 7 bases line up with TRBD1. CDR3 size: 14 residues. Germline CDR1 reads KGHSH; CDR2 reads LQKENI. J gave up 7 bases and V 4 bases, and 7 bases lay outside the gene matches. This chain's CDR3 is CASSRTGFNQPQHF. CDR3 in DNA: TGTGCCAGCTCACGGACAGGCTTTAACCAGCCCCAGCATTTT.

This clonotype appeared many times. This chain links TRBV12-3 or TRBV12-4 with TRBJ2-2; 9 nucleotides agree with TRBD1. J was trimmed by 7 bases and V by 7 bases; bases with no gene match: 16. CDR3 length: 17 amino acids. In nucleotides, the CDR3 is TGTGCCAGCACCCTCCACTCCTGGGACAGGGTGGTCGGGGAGCTGTTTTTT. Residues: CASTLHSWDRVVGELFF.

Written as DNA, the CDR3 is TGTGCCAGCAGTCTCCCGCGGGCCAACGTCCTGACTTTC. It yields the protein CASSLPRANVLTF. V gene TRBV12-3 or TRBV12-4 combines with J gene TRBJ2-6, with D unclear. V was clipped by 5 bases and J by 5 bases, with 7 bases between them. The CDR3 extends over 13 amino acids.